This T cell receptor (beta chain) comes out of a study of T cell responses to AZD1222 COVID-19 vaccine. General study findings and limits: A mostly white British donor set with more females was recruited, and clonal diversity was possibly underestimated. Mapped onto spike, vaccine-associated CD4 TCRs spanned it and were dominant at 160-218 and 743-854.

The germline V gene encodes CDR1 LNHDA and CDR2 SQIVND (reference sequence). The CDR3 is 14 amino acids. The J segment lost 0 bases and the V segment lost 5 bases, leaving 4 bases of the junction unmatched. Second-dose intervals near 4 or 12 weeks were combined. Method: immunoSEQ multiplex PCR; TCRdb's copy keeps in-frame clones and lacks some. The repertoire has just over 90,000 clones, roughly nine tenths of them found once; the top ten carry under 3%. Notes on this clone: The antigen is not known.

This TCR derives from an adult who received the AZD1222 COVID-19 vaccine. Sequenced here: peripheral blood, sampled 28 days after the second AZD1222 dose. This chain links TRBV19 with TRBJ2-7; TRBD2 agrees at 7 bases. The CDR3 reads CASSFTSDSYEQYF. The CDR3 bases are TGTGCCAGTAGTTTTACTAGCGACTCCTACGAGCAGTACTTC.